These T cell receptor beta chains were read from a single sample in a study of blood T cell repertoires in COVID-19. The repertoire was sequenced with immunoSEQ multiplex PCR; TCRdb's copy has only in-frame clones and lacks some. The sample holds roughly 150,000 clones, just under 90% seen once. Material: peripheral blood. These receptors all stem from a woman at least 80 years old with acute or convalescent COVID-19. The conserved cysteine and the conserved F or W are not part of the CDR3 here. Each record gives: J gene, V gene, D gene, CDR3 protein. A D gene is named only where the DNA matches it firmly.

TRBJ1-2 | TRBV7-2 | NA | ASSPQTESTIGYT
TRBJ2-3 | TRBV19 | NA | ASSRHGQTVATSTDTQY
TRBJ1-6 | TRBV6-5 | NA | ASSYSGTHNSPLH
TRBJ1-5 | TRBV18 | TRBD1 | ASSPRQGPSNQPQH
TRBJ2-3 | TRBV27 | NA | ASSFRGLTADTQY
TRBJ1-5 | TRBV6-2/TRBV6-3 | TRBD1 | ASSPQGAIGQPQH
TRBJ1-1 | TRBV5-5 | TRBD1 | ASSLSGGAGKLRAF
TRBJ2-5 | TRBV2 | TRBD2 | ASSVTLAGGSSLETQY
TRBJ1-3 | TRBV6-4 | NA | ASSDSSFSPSGNTIY
TRBJ2-1 | TRBV6-5 | TRBD1 | ASSSQGTSSYNEQF
TRBJ1-2 | TRBV2 | NA | ASSEPDRNNYGYT
TRBJ1-2 | TRBV29-1 | NA | SVEMAGRNVGYT
TRBJ1-2 | TRBV27 | TRBD1 | ASSLFPGQLDFNYGYT
TRBJ2-3 | TRBV5-1 | NA | ASTRSGQVGTDTQY
TRBJ2-2 | TRBV7-8 | NA | ASTSEGELF
TRBJ1-2 | TRBV9 | NA | ASSRTQDNYGYT
TRBJ2-2 | TRBV10-3 | TRBD2 | ATRLAVNTGELF
TRBJ2-5 | TRBV10-3 | NA | AISESGQQETQY
TRBJ1-1 | TRBV29-1 | NA | SVPGRTFEAF
TRBJ1-2 | TRBV27 | TRBD1 | ASSPGQGVNYGYT
TRBJ1-3 | TRBV5-1 | NA | ASSLGDSRTNTIY
TRBJ1-2 | TRBV15 | NA | ATSRGSYGYT
TRBJ1-1 | TRBV18 | NA | ASSPGLQMNTEAF
TRBJ2-1 | TRBV19 | TRBD1 | ASSTLRTGSYNEQF
TRBJ1-2 | TRBV5-6 | TRBD1 | ASSSPGQGYGYT
TRBJ2-5 | TRBV3-1/TRBV3-2 | NA | ASSQRGAGETQY
TRBJ2-7 | TRBV10-3 | TRBD1 | AISGEAGTGASMYEQY
TRBJ1-2 | TRBV5-1 | TRBD1 | ASTRDRSDYGYT
TRBJ1-2 | TRBV19 | TRBD1 | ASRRPGQGNYGYT
TRBJ2-2 | TRBV19 | TRBD2 | ASSRWERGTGELF
TRBJ1-2 | TRBV15 | NA | ATSSVDRPYGYT
TRBJ2-6 | TRBV29-1 | TRBD1 | SVLTGGLGSNVLT
TRBJ1-2 | TRBV11-2 | NA | AAGPFYGYT
TRBJ2-5 | TRBV7-2 | TRBD2 | ASSLSGAGEETQY
TRBJ2-5 | TRBV25-1 | TRBD1 | ASSKPGQGSGTQY
TRBJ1-2 | TRBV7-9 | NA | ASSYRDRYGYT
TRBJ1-1 | TRBV12-3/TRBV12-4 | NA | ATAENTEAF
TRBJ2-2 | TRBV7-3 | NA | ASSPGAGELF
TRBJ2-3 | TRBV5-5 | TRBD2 | ASSSDRGEDTQY
TRBJ1-6 | TRBV28 | TRBD1 | ASSSDRGTGSYNSPLH
TRBJ1-1 | TRBV19 | NA | ASSIVGGVGTEAF
TRBJ2-3 | TRBV19 | NA | ASSRLVTDTQY
TRBJ2-5 | TRBV5-1 | NA | ASSLGRQGETQY
TRBJ1-5 | TRBV19 | NA | ASADRGFNQPQH
TRBJ1-1 | TRBV7-2 | NA | ASSGGGNTEAF
TRBJ1-2 | TRBV7-9 | NA | ASSPRGSGGSNYGYT
TRBJ1-1 | TRBV7-9 | TRBD1 | ASSPGQTNMNTEAF